The next 25 T cell receptor beta chains were all read from a single sample in a study of T cells in women clearing cervical HPV infection. The assay was immunoSEQ multiplex PCR, and TCRdb's table has in-frame clones only and misses some. This sample contains about 26,000 clones. The source material was blood buffy coat. These receptors all come from a woman between 18 and 70 years old with a cervical HPV16 infection that either progressed to CIN3+ or cleared (not recorded which).

A remark on this clone: The read ends 3 residues shy of where the CDR3 ends; the end is completed using the germline J gene. J is TRBJ1-5 and V is TRBV9, with D possibly being TRBD1 (6 bases). Looked up from germline, CDR1 is SGDLS and CDR2 is YYNGEE. The CDR3 spans 15 residues. The CDR3 spells CASSPNAETGLPQHF. CDR3 bases read: TGTGCCAGCAGCCCCAACGCCGAAACAGGGCTTCCC.

A word on this clone: The DNA ends 3 residues before the CDR3 does, and the rest of the CDR3 is filled in from the germline J gene. V and J are TRBV2 and TRBJ2-7; 7 bases line up with TRBD2. The CDR3 contains 14 residues. V trimming: 7 bases; J trimming: 0 bases; junction bases outside the gene matches: 6. Per germline, CDR1 SNHLY and CDR2 FYNNEI. CDR3 residues: CASMWEGSSYEQYF. CDR3 DNA, as far as it was read: TGTGCCAGCATGTGGGAGGGGAGCTCCTACGAG.

For this clone: The sequenced fragment ends 3 residues before the CDR3 boundary, so the rest is inferred from the germline J gene. The chain carries TRBV19 and TRBJ2-3; a weak D match, TRBD1 (6 bases). CDR3 length equals 15 residues. From germline, CDR1 is LNHDA and CDR2 SQIVND (reference sequence). Incomplete CDR3 DNA: TGTGCCAGTAGTATGGAAATCAGGGGCGGCCAGCCG. Protein sequence: CASSMEIRGGQP. The full CDR3 reads CASSMEIRGGQPQYF.

A remark on this clone: The CDR3 end is not reached by the read, which stops 3 residues before it; the germline J gene fills it in. V is TRBV30 and J is TRBJ1-4, with D possibly being TRBD1 (6 bases). The CDR3 sequence is 16 residues long. Germline CDR1 is GTSNPN and CDR2 is SVGIG (reference sequence). The chain's CDR3 is CAWSVFGTPHNSPLFF. CDR3 DNA (partial): TGTGCCTGGAGTGTCTTCGGGACACCTCATAATTCACCA.

A note on this clone: Read coverage stops 3 residues before the CDR3 terminus; the germline J gene supplies the remainder. V and J are TRBV28 and TRBJ2-6; D gene unclear. The CDR3 covers 15 residues. Trimming shortened V by 7 bases and J by 0 bases, and 10 bases separated the two germline ends. Germline V gene sequence: CDR1 MDHEN, CDR2 SYDVKM. CDR3 protein: CASISSHSGANVLTF. The covered CDR3 bases are TGTGCCAGCATTAGTAGCCACTCTGGGGCCAACGTC. The entire variable domain, with the rest obtained from reference TRBV28 and TRBJ2-6, is as follows: DVKVTQSSRYLVKRTGEKVFLECVQDMDHENMFWYRQDPGLGLRLIYFSYDVKMKEKGDIPEGYSVSREKKERFSLILESASTNQTSMYLCASISSHSGANVLTFGAGSRLTVL.

About this clone: Read data end 3 residues before the CDR3 end; the end is taken from the germline J gene. The J gene is TRBJ1-2, the V gene TRBV2; D is undetermined. V was clipped by 10 bases and J by 5 bases, with 17 bases between them. The CDR3 is made up of 13 amino acids. CDR1 and CDR2 from the germline V gene are SNHLY and FYNNEI. The CDR3 loop is CATTGLGGYGYTF. The sequenced CDR3 bases are TGTGCCACCACGGGGTTGGGCGGATATGGC.

A note on this clone: The read ends 3 residues before the CDR3 terminus; that terminus is restored from the germline J gene. The chain recombines TRBV12-3 or TRBV12-4 with TRBJ2-3, with a tentative D call TRBD2 (6 bases). There are 14 residues in the CDR3. Trimming cost V 3 bases and J 2 bases, with 9 bases left between them. The CDR3: CASSLEGTTDTQYF. Partial CDR3 DNA: TGTGCCAGCAGTTTGGAGGGTACCACAGATACG.

As concerns this clone: The CDR3 is cut off 3 residues early in the read; its end comes from the germline J gene. The gene calls are TRBV20-1 and TRBJ1-6; 8 bases match TRBD1. J lost 11 bases, V lost 3 bases, and 6 bases had no gene match. This CDR3 spans 13 amino acids. Germline loops: CDR1 DFQATT, CDR2 SNEGSKA (reference sequence). The covered CDR3 bases are TGCAGTGCTAGGTCGACAGGGGCCCCACCC. Its protein product is CSARSTGAPP. The full CDR3 reads CSARSTGAPPLHF.

To note about this clone: Read sequence stops 3 residues before the CDR3 end, and the germline J gene provides the missing end. The chain has TRBV3-1 (or the pseudogene TRBV3-2) and TRBJ2-1; 7 bases map to TRBD2. In germline, CDR1 is LGHDT, CDR2 YNNKEL (reference sequence). V shed 3 bases, J shed 7 bases, and the junction held 12 bases outside the gene matches. The CDR3 is 16 amino acids. The DNA read from the CDR3 is TGTGCCAGCAGCCAGAAGGTGGGCGGGGGAAAAAATGAG. Translation: CASSQKVGGGKNE. The CDR3 in full is CASSQKVGGGKNEQFF.

As for this clone: The CDR3 goes on 3 residues after the read ends, and that part is filled in from the germline J gene. V is TRBV7-8 and J is TRBJ2-2; D is unresolved. Germline V gene data show CDR1 as SGHVS and CDR2 as FQNEAQ. The CDR3 extends over 12 amino acids. With 5 bases removed from V and 4 bases from J, the gap between germline ends came to 5 bases. The sequenced CDR3 bases are TGTGCCAGCAGCCTCCGCACCGGGGAG. It yields the protein CASSLRTGE. In full, the CDR3 is CASSLRTGELFF.

For this clone: The CDR3 extends 3 residues past the end of the read, so its final part is completed from the germline J gene. The chain carries TRBV18 and TRBJ1-1; the D gene is possibly TRBD1 (5 bases). CDR3 size: 16 residues. The germline gives CDR1 KGHSH, CDR2 LQKENI. CDR3 DNA, as far as it was read: TGTGCCAGCTCACCACTCCCAGGAGGGGCACTGGAGACA. It codes for CASSPLPGGALET. In full, the CDR3 is CASSPLPGGALETAFF.

A remark on this clone: The read gets to within 3 residues of the CDR3 end, and the germline J gene fills in the rest. V is TRBV7-2 and J is TRBJ1-2, with 8 bases aligning to TRBD1. This CDR3 has 15 residues. Germline V lookup: CDR1 SGHTA, CDR2 FQGNSA. The CDR3 is CASSTQQGGKNIYTF. The DNA read from the CDR3 is TGTGCCAGCAGCACCCAACAGGGGGGAAAAAACATC.

As regards this clone: The CDR3 end falls 3 residues outside the read, so it is completed with the germline J gene. The chain uses TRBV20-1 and TRBJ2-7; D gene unclear. V was shortened by 3 bases and J by 6 bases, with 18 bases between the two germline ends. CDR1 is DFQATT, CDR2 SNEGSKA, per germline (reference sequence). The CDR3 length is 14 residues. CDR3 DNA (partial): TGCAGTGCTAGTGGCCTCAGTGGTTCCCCCGAG. As protein: CSASGLSGSPE. The whole CDR3 sequence is CSASGLSGSPEQYF.

Concerning this clone: With the read ending 3 residues before the CDR3 end, the germline J gene is used to fill in that end. The V call is TRBV5-1, the J call TRBJ1-1, with 12 bases matching TRBD1. This CDR3 is 14 amino acids long. Germline trimming cut 7 bases from V and 3 bases from J; bases unmatched to any gene: 4. Germline V gene lookup returns CDR1 SGHRS and CDR2 YFSETQ. The DNA read from the CDR3 is TGCGCCAGCTACGGGACAGGGGGCTACACTGAA. Residues: CASYGTGGYTE. The complete CDR3 protein is CASYGTGGYTEAFF.

Details on this clone: The sequenced fragment ends 3 residues before the CDR3 boundary, so the rest is inferred from the germline J gene. V usage is TRBV30 and J usage is TRBJ2-3, with 10 bases identical to TRBD1. Trimming at V came to 0 bases and at J to 4 bases, leaving 13 bases not matched to a gene. The CDR3 is 18 amino acids. Per the germline V gene, CDR1 is GTSNPN and CDR2 is SVGIG (reference sequence). The CDR3 protein is CAWSVRPPFGTGADTQYF. The covered CDR3 bases are TGTGCCTGGAGTGTACGTCCCCCGTTCGGGACAGGGGCAGATACG.

On this clone: The read terminates 3 residues ahead of where the CDR3 ends, so the germline J gene completes it. This sequence joins TRBV20-1 and TRBJ1-4, with 7 bases fitting TRBD1. V lost 0 bases to trimming and J lost 2 bases; unmatched junction nucleotides: 3. This CDR3 spans 15 amino acids. Germline lookup yields CDR1 DFQATT and CDR2 SNEGSKA (reference sequence). The CDR3 DNA, read in part, is TGCAGTGCTAGAGACCCACAGGGGACTAATGAAAAA. This gives the protein CSARDPQGTNEK. The whole CDR3 sequence reads CSARDPQGTNEKLFF.

Notes on this clone: Relative to the germline gene, one junction end is altered; a read error may explain this. The read is 3 residues too short to cover the CDR3 end, so that end is filled in from the germline J gene. The J gene is TRBJ1-2, the V gene TRBV6-2 or TRBV6-3; D possibly corresponds to TRBD1 (5 bases). This CDR3 has 15 residues. CDR1 and CDR2 (germline): MNHEY, SVGEGT. CDR3: CTSSYSRTSNYGYTF. The part of the CDR3 DNA that was read is TGTACCAGCAGTTACTCGAGGACATCTAACTATGGC.

In the case of this clone: The read falls 3 residues short of the CDR3 end, and the missing part is taken from the germline J gene. V and J are TRBV5-1 and TRBJ1-1, with D tentatively TRBD1 (5 bases). Germline lookup yields CDR1 SGHRS and CDR2 YFSETQ. V lost 3 bases, J lost 1 base, and 16 bases lay in between. The CDR3 contains 16 residues. CDR3 DNA (partial): TGCGCCAGCAGCTCCGGTTATTTAACAGGGAACACTGAA. It translates to CASSSGYLTGNTE. The complete CDR3 protein is CASSSGYLTGNTEAFF. Together with reference TRBV5-1 and TRBJ1-1, the CDR3 gives the full variable domain: KAGVTQTPRYLIKTRGQQVTLSCSPISGHRSVSWYQQTPGQGLQFLFEYFSETQRNKGNFPGRFSGRQFSNSRSEMNVSTLELGDSALYLCASSSGYLTGNTEAFFGQGTRLTVV.

Worth noting for this clone: Read data end 3 residues before the CDR3 end; the end is taken from the germline J gene. The V call is TRBV18, the J call TRBJ1-6, with unresolved D. The length of the CDR3 is 15 residues. V was pared by 2 bases and J by 6 bases, with 11 bases between. Looked up from germline, CDR1 is KGHSH and CDR2 is LQKENI. The CDR3 DNA, read in part, is TGTGCCAGCTCACCAGAGGTTGCGGGTAATTCACCC. This sequence encodes CASSPEVAGNSP. In full, the CDR3 reads CASSPEVAGNSPLHF.

A note on this clone: The DNA ends 3 residues before the CDR3 does, and the rest of the CDR3 is filled in from the germline J gene. The chain uses TRBV13 and TRBJ2-2, with D uncertain. Germline assignment: CDR1 PRHDT and CDR2 FYEKMQ (reference sequence). The CDR3 has 17 residues. V lost 2 bases and J 0 bases, leaving 13 bases between the germline ends. The CDR3 region is CASSLRFERANTGELFF. Incomplete CDR3 DNA: TGTGCCAGCAGCTTACGATTCGAACGGGCGAACACCGGGGAG. The complete variable domain, with remaining parts taken from reference TRBV13 and TRBJ2-2, reads AAGVIQSPRHLIKEKRETATLKCYPIPRHDTVYWYQQGPGQDPQFLISFYEKMQSDKGSIPDRFSAQQFSDYHSELNMSSLELGDSALYFCASSLRFERANTGELFFGEGSRLTVL.

As to this clone: The CDR3 end falls 3 residues outside the read, so it is completed with the germline J gene. V is TRBV6-2 or TRBV6-3 and J is TRBJ2-5; TRBD2 aligns across 7 bases. Unmatched junction bases numbered 9, after V lost 7 bases and J lost 4 bases. CDR1 and CDR2 (germline): MNHEY, SVGEGT. The CDR3 sequence is 14 residues long. The DNA read from the CDR3 is TGTGCCAGCACCCGGGTGGGGGGGAGAGAGACC. Protein product: CASTRVGGRET. The entire CDR3 protein reads CASTRVGGRETQYF.

With regard to this clone: The read gets to within 3 residues of the CDR3 end, and the germline J gene fills in the rest. Other DNA sequences in this specimen translate into the identical CDR3. The rearrangement uses TRBV13 and TRBJ1-3, with D possibly matching TRBD1 (6 bases). Germline CDR1 and CDR2: PRHDT and FYEKMQ (reference sequence). This CDR3 has 15 amino acids. Trimming pared 5 bases from V and 3 bases from J, leaving 14 bases between. The DNA read from the CDR3 is TGTGCCAGCAGCCCAACAGACAGGCGTGGAAACACC. Translating gives CASSPTDRRGNT. The entire CDR3 protein is CASSPTDRRGNTIYF.

Comments on this clone: The read halts 3 residues ahead of the CDR3 end, with the missing end drawn from the germline J gene. The chain is built from TRBV2 and TRBJ1-5; D not certain. Germline V lookup: CDR1 SNHLY, CDR2 FYNNEI. This CDR3 spans 15 amino acids. V lost 7 bases to trimming and J lost 0 bases, with 13 bases between them. CDR3 sequence: CASTALSPSNQPQHF. The CDR3 bases that were read are TGTGCCAGCACTGCTTTGAGCCCTAGCAATCAGCCC.

CDR3 DNA (partial): TGTGCCAGTAGTATAGATCAGGGTTTCGGATCACCC. It is translated as CASSIDQGFGSP. From start to end, the CDR3 is CASSIDQGFGSPLHF. V usage is TRBV19 and J usage is TRBJ1-6; TRBD1 is a possible D gene (5 bases). From the germline J gene comes the end of the CDR3, since the read stops 3 residues before it. The germline V gene has CDR1 LNHDA and CDR2 SQIVND (reference sequence). V was pared by 0 bases and J by 10 bases, with 13 bases between. The length of the CDR3 is 15 residues. Looking up the rest from reference TRBV19 and TRBJ1-6 gives the full variable domain: DGGITQSPKYLFRKEGQNVTLSCEQNLNHDAMYWYRQDPGQGLRLIYYSQIVNDFQKGDIAEGYSVSREKKESFPLTVTSAQKNPTAFYLCASSIDQGFGSPLHFGNGTRLTVT.

In regard to this clone: With the read ending 3 residues before the CDR3 end, the germline J gene is used to fill in that end. The chain carries TRBV18 and TRBJ2-3; 8 positions match TRBD2. CDR3 length: 16 residues. Germline-derived CDR1 and CDR2 are KGHSH and LQKENI. The part of the CDR3 DNA that was read is TGTGCCAGCTCACCACCCGGGGGGGCGAAACAAGAGACG. The encoded protein is CASSPPGGAKQET. The full-length CDR3 reads as CASSPPGGAKQETQYF. Using reference TRBV18 and TRBJ2-3 for the parts outside the CDR3, the full variable domain is NAGVMQNPRHLVRRRGQEARLRCSPMKGHSHVYWYRQLPEEGLKFMVYLQKENIIDESGMPKERFSAEFPKEGPSILRIQQVVRGDSAAYFCASSPPGGAKQETQYFGPGTRLTVL.